What follows describes a single T cell receptor (beta chain). The sample comes from a study of cytomegalovirus exposure and HLA in healthy donors. Study at large: Unique TCR beta sequences numbering some 110 million came from about 180 million T cells in an earlier analysis.

It was with 60 Vbeta and 13 Jbeta primers that the PCR ran. Measured with immunoSEQ multiplex PCR; TCRdb has only the in-frame clones, and not every one. Among some 150,000 clones listed, roughly four fifths were seen once. The V end was cut by 5 bases, the J end by 6 bases, with 16 bases between. CDR1 and CDR2 (germline): SGHTA, FQGTGA. CDR3 length: 14 amino acids. This rearrangement joins TRBV7-3 to TRBJ2-5; possible D gene TRBD1, 6 bases. Material: PBMCs. The TCR comes from a man aged 18 to 29 in good health and CMV-seropositive. DNA of the CDR3: TGTGCCAGCAGCCTTGACTACCAGGGGAAGACCCAGTACTTC. Amino acids: CASSLDYQGKTQYF.